Presented here are 28 T cell receptor beta chains from one specimen sequenced in a study of blood T cell repertoires in COVID-19. Only in-frame clones appear in the TCRdb table, and some are missing; sequencing was by immunoSEQ multiplex PCR. The sample consists of approximately 200,000 clones, about 87% of them appearing once. The sample comprised peripheral blood. The receptors stem from a man in his fifties or sixties who had recovered from COVID-19.

The V gene is TRBV6-5, the J gene TRBJ2-7, with 9 bases matching TRBD1. The CDR3 runs to 15 residues. J lost 2 bases, V lost 0 bases, and 2 bases had no gene match. Germline loops: CDR1 MNHEY, CDR2 SVGAGI. The CDR3 spells CASSYSGTGTYEQYF. The CDR3, as DNA: TGTGCCAGCAGTTACTCCGGGACAGGGACCTACGAGCAGTACTTC.

V and J are TRBV20-1 and TRBJ2-3; TRBD2 agrees at 10 bases. This CDR3 has 15 residues. Losses at the gene ends were 3 bases for V and 3 bases for J; bases not matched to a gene: 6. The germline V gene has CDR1 DFQATT and CDR2 SNEGSKA (reference sequence). DNA of the CDR3: TGCAGTGCTAGTACTACTAGCGGGGCAACAGATACGCAGTATTTT. Residues: CSASTTSGATDTQYF.

This chain connects TRBV6-1 to TRBJ2-7; tentatively, D is TRBD2 (5 bases). V was pared by 2 bases and J by 3 bases, with 14 bases between. The CDR3 has 15 amino acids. The V gene's germline CDR1 is MNHNS and CDR2 SASEGT. The DNA of the CDR3 is TGTGCCAGCAGTGAATCCCTTACAGACTACTACGAGCAGTACTTC. It codes for CASSESLTDYYEQYF.

The table lists this clone with a count of one. The V call is TRBV6-5, the J call TRBJ1-2, with a weak D call TRBD1 (6 bases). There are 15 residues in the CDR3. Germline values: CDR1 MNHEY, CDR2 SVGAGI. V gave up 2 bases and J gave up 4 bases, with 14 bases separating them. The chain's CDR3 is CASSYGGTLSYGYTF. The CDR3 coding sequence is TGTGCCAGCAGTTACGGGGGCACCCTGAGCTATGGCTACACCTTC.

The chain links TRBV5-4 to TRBJ1-2; possibly TRBD1 for D (6 bases). The germline CDR1 and CDR2 sequences are SGHNT and YYREEE (reference sequence). V lost 4 bases, J lost 2 bases, and 12 bases lay in between. The CDR3 consists of 14 residues. As DNA, the CDR3 is TGTGCCAGCAGCACACTTGGGGGCAACTATGGCTACACCTTC. Translating it yields CASSTLGGNYGYTF.

The rearrangement links TRBV10-3 to TRBJ2-2; TRBD1 matches 7 bases. Per germline, CDR1 ENHRY and CDR2 SYGVKD. The V and J ends lost 10 bases and 0 bases, in that order; junction bases with no gene match: 8. The CDR3 contains 15 residues. The CDR3 protein is CATKGDSANTGELFF. CDR3 in DNA: TGTGCCACCAAGGGGGACAGCGCGAACACCGGGGAGCTGTTTTTT.

The chain joins TRBV18 to TRBJ1-1; no definite D call. The CDR3 totals 14 residues. V was shortened by 6 bases and J by 7 bases, with 18 bases between the two germline ends. Germline V lookup: CDR1 KGHSH, CDR2 LQKENI. The CDR3 loop reads CASSPAERTNEAFF. DNA for the CDR3: TGTGCCAGCTCTCCAGCAGAGCGAACGAATGAAGCTTTCTTT.

The genes are TRBV3-1 (or the pseudogene TRBV3-2) and TRBJ1-4, with D possibly matching TRBD1 (5 bases). The CDR3 is 16 amino acids. CDR1 and CDR2 from the germline V gene are LGHDT and YNNKEL (reference sequence). The V and J ends lost 4 bases and 0 bases respectively, with 12 bases between them. The CDR3 DNA reads TGTGCCAGCAGCCCGGGACTCACTTCAACTAATGAAAAACTGTTTTTT. Protein: CASSPGLTSTNEKLFF.

The V call is TRBV29-1, the J call TRBJ1-4, with 7 bases that match TRBD1. The V gene end was trimmed by 7 bases and the J gene end by 6 bases; junction bases not matched to a gene: 5. The CDR3 sequence is 12 residues long. Germline assignment: CDR1 SQVTM and CDR2 ANQGSEA. The CDR3 loop reads CSGGQEDEKLFF. As DNA, the CDR3 is TGCAGCGGTGGACAGGAGGATGAAAAACTGTTTTTT.

The V gene is TRBV9, the J gene TRBJ2-2; weak D call: TRBD1 (6 bases). Per germline, CDR1 SGDLS and CDR2 YYNGEE. CDR3 length: 15 residues. Trimming left V 0 bases short and J 7 bases short, with 13 bases between. The CDR3 sequence: CASSVVGQGHGELFF. The CDR3 DNA is TGTGCCAGCAGCGTAGTAGGGCAGGGGCACGGGGAGCTGTTTTTT.

This clone was counted ten times or more. The chain employs TRBV11-2 and TRBJ2-6; D is possibly TRBD2 (5 bases). The CDR3 covers 16 residues. Trimming pared 7 bases from V and 0 bases from J, leaving 13 bases between. The germline CDR1 and CDR2 sequences are SGHAT and FQNNGV. Here the CDR3 reads CASTHSDYSGANVLTF. The CDR3 nucleotides read TGTGCCAGCACCCACAGTGACTACTCTGGGGCCAACGTCCTGACTTTC.

The chain links TRBV3-1 (or the pseudogene TRBV3-2) to TRBJ2-5; D may be TRBD2 (5 bases). The CDR3 sequence is 13 residues long. Trimming cost V 4 bases and J 0 bases, with 6 bases left between them. Looked up from germline, CDR1 is LGHDT and CDR2 is YNNKEL (reference sequence). The CDR3 DNA is TGTGCCAGCAGCCGTAGCGACCAAGAGACCCAGTACTTC. The encoded protein is CASSRSDQETQYF.

This chain uses TRBV9 with TRBJ1-4, with D possibly being TRBD1 (6 bases). This CDR3 is built from 14 residues. The germline V gene has CDR1 SGDLS and CDR2 YYNGEE. V lost 0 bases and J lost 7, with 10 bases in between. CDR3 in amino acids: CASSVGGGTEKLFF. The CDR3 DNA reads TGTGCCAGCAGCGTAGGAGGGGGTACTGAAAAACTGTTTTTT.

The genes are TRBV7-6 and TRBJ2-3, with D possibly matching TRBD1 (5 bases). The CDR3 sequence is 15 residues long. V dropped 3 bases and J dropped 4 bases, with 14 bases sitting between them. Germline CDR1 and CDR2: SGHVS and FNYEAQ. The DNA for the CDR3 is TGTGCCAGCAGCTTCCGCCAGGGTAGGGCAGATACGCAGTATTTT. Residues: CASSFRQGRADTQYF.

In DNA form, the CDR3 reads TGTGCCAGCAGCTTATTCGCAGGGGGGAATAATCAGCCCCAGCATTTT. Its protein is CASSLFAGGNNQPQHF. The J gene is TRBJ1-5, the V gene TRBV7-2, with TRBD1 matching 7 bases. CDR3 size: 16 residues. CDR1 is SGHTA, CDR2 FQGNSA, per germline. J gave up 4 bases and V 2 bases, and 8 bases lay outside the gene matches.

The chain couples TRBV7-9 to TRBJ1-2; 10 nucleotides match TRBD1. Trimming removed 5 bases from V and 2 bases from J; junction bases left unmatched: 5. There are 15 residues in the CDR3. Germline V gene sequence: CDR1 SEHNR, CDR2 FQNEAQ (reference sequence). The CDR3 DNA follows: TGTGCCAGCAGCCCAGACAGGGGGCGGAACTATGGCTACACCTTC. It is translated as CASSPDRGRNYGYTF.

This clone has just one count. Other DNA variants within this sample encode the same CDR3. The gene calls are TRBV6-5 and TRBJ2-5; TRBD1 is a possible D gene (5 bases). Germline V gene sequence: CDR1 MNHEY, CDR2 SVGAGI. V lost 5 bases and J lost 1, with 8 bases in between. This CDR3 spans 13 amino acids. The CDR3 spells CASSRQGQETQYF. CDR3 nucleotide sequence: TGTGCCAGCAGTAGGCAGGGCCAAGAGACCCAGTACTTC.

The rearrangement links TRBV3-1 (or the pseudogene TRBV3-2) to TRBJ2-1; 7 bases fit TRBD2. The trim removed 1 base at V and 9 bases at J, leaving 3 bases unmatched. Per germline, CDR1 LGHDT and CDR2 YNNKEL (reference sequence). The CDR3 loop spans 13 amino acids. The CDR3 bases are TGTGCCAGCAGCCAAGGGGGGAGGGGTGAGCAGTTCTTC. Encoded protein: CASSQGGRGEQFF.

V usage is TRBV24-1 and J usage is TRBJ2-1; no definite D call. Germline CDR1 is KGHDR and CDR2 is SFDVKD. Trimming stripped 3 bases from V and 0 bases from J, with 11 bases between. This CDR3 is built from 16 residues. The CDR3 spells CATSDATSSSYNEQFF. The CDR3 DNA reads as TGTGCCACCAGTGATGCCACATCCAGCTCCTACAATGAGCAGTTCTTC.

The chain couples TRBV10-3 to TRBJ2-6, with D uncertain. Germline V gives CDR1 ENHRY, CDR2 SYGVKD. The CDR3 has 15 amino acids. V lost 3 bases, J lost 2 bases, and 8 bases lay in between. The DNA of the CDR3 is TGTGCCATCAGTGAACGGGTTGCTGGGGCCAACGTCCTGACTTTC. Translated, it gives CAISERVAGANVLTF.

The chain recombines TRBV5-8 with TRBJ1-5, with 8 bases identical to TRBD1. The CDR3 extends over 15 amino acids. Trimming took 6 bases from V and 7 from J; bases not matched to a gene: 12. CDR1 and CDR2 from the germline V gene are SGHTS and YDEGEE. CDR3 amino acids: CASNPGQGERQPQHF. CDR3 DNA sequence: TGTGCCAGCAACCCTGGACAGGGAGAGCGGCAGCCCCAGCATTTT.

CDR3 nucleotide sequence: TGTGCCAGCAGCCGAGCCTTAGATAACGGACAGGGGGCAACCCTATTCTATGGCTACACCTTC. Translation: CASSRALDNGQGATLFYGYTF. The chain has TRBV4-2 and TRBJ1-2; 11 nucleotides agree with TRBD1. The CDR3 consists of 21 residues. Per the germline V gene, CDR1 is LGHNA and CDR2 is YNFKEQ. V lost 4 bases and J lost 4; bases outside the gene matches: 23.

V is TRBV7-2 and J is TRBJ2-7; the D is unclear. V lost 1 base, J lost 5 bases, and 3 bases lay in between. The CDR3 is made up of 11 amino acids. Germline CDR1 reads SGHTA; CDR2 reads FQGNSA. The CDR3 DNA reads as TGTGCCAGCAGCTTAGATAACGAGCAGTACTTC. Translating gives CASSLDNEQYF.

The genes are TRBV6-6 and TRBJ2-7, with 7 positions matching TRBD1. The CDR3 runs 14 residues. With 4 bases clipped from V and 3 bases from J, the junction kept 6 bases outside the gene matches. From germline, CDR1 is MNHNY and CDR2 SVGAGI (reference sequence). This CDR3 is CASSWGQLRYEQYF. DNA for the CDR3: TGTGCCAGCAGTTGGGGACAGTTGCGCTACGAGCAGTACTTC.

The chain joins TRBV5-1 to TRBJ2-3, with TRBD2 matching over 10 bases. Germline CDR1 reads SGHRS; CDR2 reads YFSETQ. There are 15 residues in the CDR3. Losses at the gene ends were 0 bases for V and 7 bases for J; bases not matched to a gene: 5. In DNA form, the CDR3 reads TGCGCCAGCAGCTTGGAGCGGGAGGGCCCGAATACGCAGTATTTT. Its protein product is CASSLEREGPNTQYF.

The rearrangement uses TRBV10-3 and TRBJ2-1; D is uncertain. V was cut by 0 bases and J by 6 bases, with 3 bases left in between. The CDR3 length is 12 residues. Looked up from germline, CDR1 is ENHRY and CDR2 is SYGVKD. The CDR3 is CAISESSNEQFF. CDR3 nucleotides: TGTGCCATCAGTGAGTCGAGCAATGAGCAGTTCTTC.

The V call is TRBV18, the J call TRBJ1-1; no clear D. V was cut by 3 bases and J by 0 bases, with 8 bases left in between. The germline CDR1 and CDR2 sequences are KGHSH and LQKENI. This CDR3 has 14 residues. The CDR3: CASSPPSVNTEAFF. CDR3 in DNA: TGTGCCAGCTCACCCCCATCAGTGAACACTGAAGCTTTCTTT.

This chain uses TRBV7-9 with TRBJ1-1, with D perhaps matching TRBD1 (5 bases). Germline values: CDR1 SEHNR, CDR2 FQNEAQ (reference sequence). This CDR3 is 15 amino acids long. With 5 bases removed from V and 5 bases from J, the gap between germline ends came to 18 bases. The CDR3 sequence is CASSHVGGDGTEAFF. The CDR3 DNA is TGTGCCAGCAGCCACGTGGGGGGAGACGGGACTGAAGCTTTCTTT.